This T cell receptor (beta chain) is drawn from a study of neurological immune-mediated disorders. Germline trimming cut 3 bases from V and 5 bases from J; bases unmatched to any gene: 6. CDR3 length: 15 residues. CDR1 MNHEY and CDR2 SVGAGI come from the germline V gene. Many counts were recorded for this clonotype. Time point noted: longitudinal time-point 2. TCRdb reprocessed the 5' RACE reads with MiXCR, giving one entry per CDR3 protein. The sample records 70,000 to 95,000 distinct CDR3 sequences, approximately 13% being singletons. This sequence joins TRBV6-5 and TRBJ2-1; 8 bases are a match to TRBD2. Specimen: PBMCs. The TCR originated in a female donor with HTLV-1-associated myelopathy (HAM/TSP). The CDR3 nucleotides read TGTGCCAGCAGTTATGGGATAGCGGGAAACAATGAGCAGTTCTTC. Amino acid sequence: CASSYGIAGNNEQFF.